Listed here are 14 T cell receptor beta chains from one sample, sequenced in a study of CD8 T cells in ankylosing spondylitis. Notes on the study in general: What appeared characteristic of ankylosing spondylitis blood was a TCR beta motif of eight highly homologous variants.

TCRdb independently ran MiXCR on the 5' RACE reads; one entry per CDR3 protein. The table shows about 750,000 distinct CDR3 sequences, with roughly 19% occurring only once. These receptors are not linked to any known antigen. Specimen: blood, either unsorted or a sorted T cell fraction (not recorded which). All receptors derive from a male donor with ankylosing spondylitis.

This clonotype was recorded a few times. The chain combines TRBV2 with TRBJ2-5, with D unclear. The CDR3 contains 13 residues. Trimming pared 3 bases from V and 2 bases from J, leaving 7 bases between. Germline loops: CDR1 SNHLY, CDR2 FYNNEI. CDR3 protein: CASSDGSQETQYF. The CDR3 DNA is TGTGCCAGCAGTGACGGATCTCAAGAGACCCAGTACTTC. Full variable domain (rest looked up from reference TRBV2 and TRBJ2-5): EPEVTQTPSHQVTQMGQEVILRCVPISNHLYFYWYRQILGQKVEFLVSFYNNEISEKSEIFDDQFSVERPDGSNFTLKIRSTKLEDSAMYFCASSDGSQETQYFGPGTRLLVL.

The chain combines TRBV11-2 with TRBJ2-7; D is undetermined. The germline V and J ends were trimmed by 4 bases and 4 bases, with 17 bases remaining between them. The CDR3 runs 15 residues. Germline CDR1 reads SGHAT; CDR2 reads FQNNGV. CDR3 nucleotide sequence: TGTGCCAGCAGCTCGTCAAGGATCTCTGGGTACGAGCAGTACTTC. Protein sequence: CASSSSRISGYEQYF. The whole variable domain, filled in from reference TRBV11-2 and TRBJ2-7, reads EAGVAQSPRYKIIEKRQSVAFWCNPISGHATLYWYQQILGQGPKLLIQFQNNGVVDDSQLPKDRFSAERLKGVDSTLKIQPAKLEDSAVYLCASSSSRISGYEQYFGPGTRLTVT.

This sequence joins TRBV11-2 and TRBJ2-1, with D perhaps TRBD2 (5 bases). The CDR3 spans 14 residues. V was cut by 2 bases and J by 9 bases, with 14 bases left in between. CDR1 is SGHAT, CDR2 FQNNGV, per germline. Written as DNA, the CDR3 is TGTGCCAGCAGCTTATGGCTAGCTGTGGGTGAGCAGTTCTTC. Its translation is CASSLWLAVGEQFF.

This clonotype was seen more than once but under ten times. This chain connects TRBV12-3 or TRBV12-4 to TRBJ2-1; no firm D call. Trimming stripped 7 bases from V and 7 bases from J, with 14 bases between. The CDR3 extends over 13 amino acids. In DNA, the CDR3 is TGTGCCAGCACTCCCCCGGCCGGGAATGAGCAGTTCTTC. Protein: CASTPPAGNEQFF.

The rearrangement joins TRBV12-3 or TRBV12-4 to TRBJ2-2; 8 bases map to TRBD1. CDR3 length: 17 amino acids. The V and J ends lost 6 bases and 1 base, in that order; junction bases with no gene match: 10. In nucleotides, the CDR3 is TGTGCCAGCAGGGGTTTTGGAACAGGGGGGAACACCGGGGAGCTGTTTTTT. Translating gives CASRGFGTGGNTGELFF.

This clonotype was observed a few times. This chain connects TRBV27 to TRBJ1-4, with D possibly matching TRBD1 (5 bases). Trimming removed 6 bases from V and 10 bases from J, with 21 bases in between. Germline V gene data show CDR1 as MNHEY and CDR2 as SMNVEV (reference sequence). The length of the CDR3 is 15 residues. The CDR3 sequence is CASRKAGTTIGKLFF. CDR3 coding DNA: TGTGCCAGCAGAAAGGCCGGGACGACAATTGGAAAACTGTTTTTT.

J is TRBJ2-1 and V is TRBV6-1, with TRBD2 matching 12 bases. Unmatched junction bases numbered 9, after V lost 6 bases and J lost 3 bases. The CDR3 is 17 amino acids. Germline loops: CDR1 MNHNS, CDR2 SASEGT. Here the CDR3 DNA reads TGTGCCAGCAGCTGGACTAGCGGGACCCGAGACTACAATGAGCAGTTCTTC. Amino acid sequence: CASSWTSGTRDYNEQFF.

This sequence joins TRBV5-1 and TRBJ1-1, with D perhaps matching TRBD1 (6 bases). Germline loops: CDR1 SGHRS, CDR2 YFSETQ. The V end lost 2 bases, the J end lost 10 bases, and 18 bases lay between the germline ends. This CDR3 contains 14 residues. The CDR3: CASSLEGGGSVAFF. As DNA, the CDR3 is TGCGCCAGCAGCTTAGAAGGTGGGGGCTCTGTAGCTTTCTTT.

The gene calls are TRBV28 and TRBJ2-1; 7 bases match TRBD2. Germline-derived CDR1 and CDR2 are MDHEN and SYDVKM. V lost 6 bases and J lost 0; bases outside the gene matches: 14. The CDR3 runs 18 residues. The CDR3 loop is CASRTWDGGSSSYNEQFF. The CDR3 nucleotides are TGTGCCAGCAGGACATGGGACGGGGGGTCTAGCTCCTACAATGAGCAGTTCTTC.

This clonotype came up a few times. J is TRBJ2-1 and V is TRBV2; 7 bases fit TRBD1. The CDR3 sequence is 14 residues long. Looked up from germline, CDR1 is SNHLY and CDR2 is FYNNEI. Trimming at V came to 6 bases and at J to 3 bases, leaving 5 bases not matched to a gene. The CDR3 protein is CASRAQGYYNEQFF. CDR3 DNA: TGTGCCAGCAGGGCACAGGGGTACTACAATGAGCAGTTCTTC.

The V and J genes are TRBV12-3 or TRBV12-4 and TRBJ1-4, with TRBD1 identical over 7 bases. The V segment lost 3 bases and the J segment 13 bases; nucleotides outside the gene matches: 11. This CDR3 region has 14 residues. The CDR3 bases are TGTGCCAGCAGTTTGGCCCACGTGCGGACAGGACTGTTTTTT. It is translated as CASSLAHVRTGLFF.

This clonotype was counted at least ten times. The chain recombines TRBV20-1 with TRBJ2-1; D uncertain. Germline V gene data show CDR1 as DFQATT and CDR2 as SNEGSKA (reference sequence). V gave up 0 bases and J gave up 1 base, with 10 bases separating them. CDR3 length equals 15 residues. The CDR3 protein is CSARDPQTSYNEQFF. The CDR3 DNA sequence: TGCAGTGCTAGAGATCCGCAGACATCCTACAATGAGCAGTTCTTC.

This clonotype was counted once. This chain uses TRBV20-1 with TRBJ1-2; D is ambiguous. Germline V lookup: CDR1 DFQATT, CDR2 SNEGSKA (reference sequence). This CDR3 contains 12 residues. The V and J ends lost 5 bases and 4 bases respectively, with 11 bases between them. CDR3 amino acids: CSARGSGYGYTF. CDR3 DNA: TGCAGTGCTCGTGGGTCGGGCTATGGCTACACCTTC.

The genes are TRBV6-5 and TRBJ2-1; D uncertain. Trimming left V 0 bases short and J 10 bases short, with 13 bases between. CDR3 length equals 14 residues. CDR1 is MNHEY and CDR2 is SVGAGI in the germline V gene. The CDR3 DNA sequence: TGTGCCAGCAGTTACTCGAACGTGCGTCGGGAGCAGTTCTTC. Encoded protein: CASSYSNVRREQFF.